A single sample gave rise to the 18 T cell receptor beta chains below, sequenced in a study of T cells in Graves' hyperthyroidism and ophthalmopathy. RNA transcripts served as the template for amplifying TCR beta CDR3 regions. Researchers ran a first-round RT-PCR on the TCR CDR3 using the HTBI primer set. Each CDR3 protein gets one entry after TCRdb re-called the multiplex PCR reads with MiXCR. The sample includes fewer than 400,000 distinct CDR3 sequences, 20% to 30% seen only once; the top ten take about 70%. The sample was blood. Every receptor here comes from a man in his fifties or sixties with Graves' hyperthyroidism.

The V and J genes are TRBV6-2 or TRBV6-3 and TRBJ2-2; 11 bases agree with TRBD1. Germline V CDR1 and CDR2: MNHEY, SVGEGT. The CDR3 contains 18 residues. Trimming took 6 bases from V and 4 from J; bases not matched to a gene: 13. CDR3 sequence (DNA): TGTGCCAGCAGACCCTCCCCAGGACAGGGGGCGGCCACCGGGGAGCTGTTTTTT. Translated, it gives CASRPSPGQGAATGELFF.

This chain joins TRBV12-3 or TRBV12-4 and TRBJ1-2; D is unresolved. The germline V and J ends were trimmed by 4 bases and 3 bases, with 15 bases remaining between them. This CDR3 contains 15 residues. The CDR3 reads CASSSTGSHYYGYTF. For the CDR3, the DNA is TGTGCCAGCAGTTCTACCGGGTCCCATTACTATGGCTACACCTTC.

This clonotype has only a few counts. The chain combines TRBV28 with TRBJ2-7; tentatively, D is TRBD2 (6 bases). V lost 3 bases and J lost 4, with 13 bases in between. Germline V gene sequence: CDR1 MDHEN, CDR2 SYDVKM. The CDR3 covers 14 residues. DNA for the CDR3: TGTGCCAGCAGTTTTCGTGGCGGGAATTACGAGCAGTACTTC. Its translation is CASSFRGGNYEQYF.

This clonotype was counted ten times or more. The J gene is TRBJ2-6, the V gene TRBV11-2; D gene unclear. CDR1 and CDR2 from the germline V gene are SGHAT and FQNNGV. The CDR3 spans 17 residues. With 3 bases removed from V and 4 bases from J, the gap between germline ends came to 16 bases. The CDR3 spells CASSFIASPRGANVLTF. CDR3 coding DNA: TGTGCCAGCAGCTTTATCGCCAGCCCGAGGGGGGCCAACGTCCTGACTTTC.

V usage is TRBV2 and J usage is TRBJ1-4, with D perhaps TRBD1 (5 bases). Trimming removed 0 bases at V and 8 bases at J, with 13 bases between. Looked up from germline, CDR1 is SNHLY and CDR2 is FYNNEI. The CDR3 runs to 15 residues. The chain's CDR3 is CASSEAPQKGEKLFF. CDR3 DNA: TGTGCCAGCAGTGAAGCGCCTCAAAAGGGGGAAAAACTGTTTTTT.

Details on this clonotype: One end of the junction is discordant with germline, which a read error may explain. The chain uses TRBV5-1 and TRBJ2-1; D might be TRBD2 (5 bases). The J call is doubtful: the DNA matches TRBJ2-7 better. CDR1 is SGHRS, CDR2 YFSETQ, per germline. The CDR3 totals 15 residues. CDR3 region: CASSLEPGSYNEQYF. The CDR3 nucleotides are TGCGCCAGCAGTTTGGAACCGGGATCTTACAATGAGCAGTACTTC.

There are a few counts of this clonotype. This sequence joins TRBV6-1 and TRBJ2-7, with D perhaps matching TRBD2 (6 bases). In germline, CDR1 is MNHNS, CDR2 SASEGT. The CDR3 extends over 13 amino acids. Trimming left V 3 bases short and J 3 bases short, with 9 bases between. CDR3 sequence reads: CASSETSNYEQYF. DNA for the CDR3: TGTGCCAGCAGTGAGACTAGTAACTACGAGCAGTACTTC.

This clonotype was recorded a few times. The gene calls are TRBV28 and TRBJ2-5; the D gene could be TRBD1 or TRBD2 (5 bases each). Germline V lookup: CDR1 MDHEN, CDR2 SYDVKM. V lost 7 bases and J 1 base, leaving 13 bases between the germline ends. This CDR3 contains 14 residues. The CDR3 protein is CASNPKRGQETQYF. The CDR3 DNA is TGTGCCAGCAACCCTAAGAGGGGCCAAGAGACCCAGTACTTC.

The CDR3 protein is CASSSLTGHTGELFF. In nucleotides, the CDR3 is TGTGCCAGTAGTTCTCTCACAGGGCACACCGGGGAGCTGTTTTTT. J is TRBJ2-2 and V is TRBV19; a weak D match, TRBD1 (6 bases). Trimming took 5 bases from V and 3 from J, leaving 13 bases between them. Germline values: CDR1 LNHDA, CDR2 SQIVND (reference sequence). The CDR3 runs 15 residues.

This sequence joins TRBV19 and TRBJ1-4; TRBD1 might be the D (5 bases). The CDR3 is made up of 14 amino acids. Germline lookup yields CDR1 LNHDA and CDR2 SQIVND (reference sequence). Trimming left V 5 bases short and J 7 bases short, with 14 bases between. CDR3 amino acids: CASSWGGGGEKLFF. As DNA, the CDR3 is TGTGCCAGTAGTTGGGGGGGGGGTGGTGAAAAACTGTTTTTT.

The chain is built from TRBV19 and TRBJ2-2; D is undetermined. V was shortened by 1 base and J by 2 bases, with 5 bases between the two germline ends. Germline V gene data show CDR1 as LNHDA and CDR2 as SQIVND (reference sequence). The CDR3 loop spans 14 amino acids. CDR3: CASSIARNTGELFF. The CDR3 DNA reads TGTGCCAGTAGTATAGCCAGAAACACCGGGGAGCTGTTTTTT.

In its sample, this clonotype was seen a few times. V and J are TRBV5-1 and TRBJ2-2; 10 nucleotides agree with TRBD2. V shed 1 base and J 8 bases; nucleotides not matched to a gene: 5. The CDR3 has 15 amino acids. Germline V lookup: CDR1 SGHRS, CDR2 YFSETQ. Here the CDR3 DNA reads TGCGCCAGCAGCTTGAGTCTAGCGGGAGCGGGGGAGCTGTTTTTT. Its translation: CASSLSLAGAGELFF.

This clonotype has more than one count but fewer than ten. This sequence joins TRBV29-1 and TRBJ2-1; 8 nucleotides align to TRBD2. The germline V gene encodes CDR1 SQVTM and CDR2 ANQGSEA. V shed 3 bases and J 0 bases; nucleotides not matched to a gene: 1. The CDR3 spans 14 residues. The CDR3 protein is CSVESGSSYNEQFF. DNA for the CDR3: TGCAGCGTTGAGAGCGGGAGCTCCTACAATGAGCAGTTCTTC.

The J gene is TRBJ2-1, the V gene TRBV20-1; TRBD1 might be the D (6 bases). This CDR3 has 13 residues. V was cut by 3 bases and J by 11 bases, with 17 bases left in between. Germline values: CDR1 DFQATT, CDR2 SNEGSKA (reference sequence). As DNA, the CDR3 is TGCAGTGCTAGCGCGGCACAGGGCCGGCAGCAGTTCTTC. Its protein product is CSASAAQGRQQFF.

This chain joins TRBV5-1 and TRBJ2-1, with TRBD2 identical over 13 bases. The ends lost 4 bases at V and 7 bases at J; junction bases unmatched: 8. Germline V gene lookup returns CDR1 SGHRS and CDR2 YFSETQ. The CDR3 length is 16 residues. The CDR3 protein is CASSLTTSGRGNEQFF. The CDR3 DNA reads as TGCGCCAGCAGCCTCACCACTAGCGGGAGGGGAAATGAGCAGTTCTTC.

The chain recombines TRBV20-1 with TRBJ2-3, with 10 nucleotides matching TRBD2. V lost 3 bases and J lost 4; bases outside the gene matches: 7. Per germline, CDR1 DFQATT and CDR2 SNEGSKA (reference sequence). CDR3 length equals 15 residues. The CDR3 here is CSASPASGSADTQYF. The CDR3 nucleotides read TGCAGTGCTAGTCCGGCTAGCGGGAGCGCAGATACGCAGTATTTT.

This rearrangement joins TRBV20-1 to TRBJ2-1, with 8 bases identical to TRBD2. CDR1 DFQATT and CDR2 SNEGSKA come from the germline V gene (reference sequence). The ends lost 1 base at V and 0 bases at J; junction bases unmatched: 8. The CDR3 totals 17 residues. The CDR3 loop is CSARGGSGESSYNEQFF. CDR3 sequence (DNA): TGCAGTGCTAGAGGGGGTAGCGGGGAGAGCTCCTACAATGAGCAGTTCTTC.

In its sample, this clonotype was seen many times. The chain has TRBV28 and TRBJ2-4, with TRBD2 matching 13 bases. The CDR3 loop spans 18 amino acids. Germline V gene data show CDR1 as MDHEN and CDR2 as SYDVKM. The V gene end was trimmed by 4 bases and the J gene end by 6 bases; junction bases not matched to a gene: 12. The chain's CDR3 is CASSSITSGRAGGNIQYF. CDR3 sequence (DNA): TGTGCCAGCAGTTCGATAACTAGCGGGAGGGCCGGCGGAAACATTCAGTACTTC.